This T cell receptor beta chain comes out of a study of blood T cell repertoires in COVID-19. Only in-frame clones appear in the TCRdb table, and some are missing; sequencing was by immunoSEQ multiplex PCR. The table records fewer than 300,000 clones, more than 65% of them present only once. This TCR was sampled from a woman aged 18-30 years with acute or convalescent COVID-19. Sequencing was performed on peripheral blood.

The CDR3 loop is CASSTGGKYGYTF. The CDR3 bases are TGTGCCAGCAGTACCGGGGGGAAGTATGGCTACACCTTC. The chain carries TRBV6-2 or TRBV6-3 and TRBJ1-2, with D perhaps matching TRBD1 (5 bases). CDR1 and CDR2 (germline): MNHEY, SVGEGT. V gave up 5 bases and J gave up 5 bases, with 12 bases separating them. There are 13 residues in the CDR3.